The entry below gives a single T cell receptor beta chain sequence along with its context. Which antigen it targets is not known. To determine HCMV serostatus, a commercial ELISA kit was used to detect HCMV-specific IgG in serum. Peripheral blood mononuclear cells were isolated from blood by Ficoll density gradient centrifugation. The sample belongs to a study of T cells expressing NK-cell markers (TCRdb year 2020). About the investigation overall: In sorted CD3+CD56+NKG2C+, CD3+CD56+NKG2C- and CD3+CD56-NKG2C+ T-cell subsets from several donors, TCR beta-chain repertoires were profiled. All eight donors whose samples were sequenced were randomly selected healthy volunteers, three of them men and five women. Seven of the eight sequenced donors were HCMV-seropositive and one was HCMV-seronegative. The libraries were sequenced on Illumina HiSeq 2000/2500, MiSeq or NextSeq, producing 2 x 150 bp reads.

The research as a whole found: Whether the expanded NKG2C-expressing T cell clones were specific for HCMV antigens was left unclear. Those dominant clonotypes were again the most abundant among CD3+CD56-NKG2C+ cells in four donors, at about 25-65%. For over five donors, the dominant CD3+CD56+NKG2C+ clonotypes were among the top 10 CD8+ clonotypes and accounted for roughly 1.0-8% of CD8+ T cells.

TCRdb records Illumina HiSeq 2000 as the sequencer. 5'RACE template switching, by which a universal primer site and unique molecular identifiers were added, was used to make TCR beta cDNA libraries. Synthesis of cDNA was primed from the TCR beta constant segment and was followed by two consecutive PCR amplification steps. The source study handled its data this way. Reads were demultiplexed and grouped by UMI with MIGEC, and clonotypes were assembled and quantified with MiTCR. To exclude erroneous sequences, only TCR cDNA sequences supported by at least two reads were retained. The tcR package was used for downstream repertoire analysis, and clonotypes were matched across fractions by CDR3 nucleotide sequence plus V segment. Antigen specificity was annotated against VDJdb with VDJmatch, allowing one amino acid substitution in CDR3. TCRdb reanalyzed the reads, keeping one entry per CDR3 protein sequence and omitting DNA. The V and J calls were determined by TCRdb, not by the authors. The sample table holds about 140,000 distinct CDR3 sequences. The ten largest clonotypes hold less than 15% of the sample.

Including the terminal cysteine and phenylalanine, the CDR3 comprises 13 residues. DNA is not on record. The chain was built from TRBV12-3 or TRBV12-4 and TRBJ2-5. The source is a man aged 18 to 30 in good health. Donor details come from another sample of the same person, matched by shared clones. The sequenced sample was blood T cells: a sorted CD56 or NKG2C T cell subset, CD4+ or CD8+ T cells, or bulk PBMC T cells (not recorded which). CDR3 protein: CASSRLRQETQYF.